The source of this TCR beta chain is a study of radiation and T cells in renal cell carcinoma. General study results and limits: In blood, top tumor clones expanded by 2 weeks, shrinking by 4.

Time point given: baseline pretreatment blood. As to treatment: 15 Gy SBRT to primary tumor, nephrectomy 4 weeks later. The patient's renal cell carcinoma had clear cell pathology. Profiling relied on immunoSEQ multiplex PCR, and the TCRdb table lists in-frame clones only, not all of them. The repertoire holds some 140,000 clones, with around nine tenths as singletons. This clone occurred a few times. Its specificity is not known. The source was blood, collected from a patient whose treatment included radiotherapy and nephrectomy. This TCR came from a woman between 45 and 60 years old with renal cell carcinoma.

For the CDR3, the DNA is TGTGCCAGCAGCCTTAGAGGGGGCCGAGGCACCGATCGGCCCCTCCACTTT. It codes for CASSLRGGRGTDRPLHF. The chain has TRBV7-2 and TRBJ1-6; 7 bases match TRBD1. The V gene's germline CDR1 is SGHTA and CDR2 FQGNSA. The junction had 20 bases not matched to a gene; V was cut back by 5 bases and J by 13 bases. This CDR3 is 17 amino acids long.